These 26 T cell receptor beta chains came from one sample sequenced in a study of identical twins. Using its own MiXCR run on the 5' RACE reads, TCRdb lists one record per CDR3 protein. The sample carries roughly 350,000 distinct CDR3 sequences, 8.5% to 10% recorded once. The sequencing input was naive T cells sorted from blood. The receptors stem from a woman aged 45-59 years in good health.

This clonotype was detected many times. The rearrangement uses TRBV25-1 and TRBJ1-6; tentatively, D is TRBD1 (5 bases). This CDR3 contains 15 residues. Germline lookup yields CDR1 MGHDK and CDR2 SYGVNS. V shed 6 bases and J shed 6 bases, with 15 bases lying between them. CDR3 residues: CASSFPGPVNSPLHF. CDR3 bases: TGTGCCAGCAGCTTCCCGGGACCGGTTAATTCACCCCTCCACTTT.

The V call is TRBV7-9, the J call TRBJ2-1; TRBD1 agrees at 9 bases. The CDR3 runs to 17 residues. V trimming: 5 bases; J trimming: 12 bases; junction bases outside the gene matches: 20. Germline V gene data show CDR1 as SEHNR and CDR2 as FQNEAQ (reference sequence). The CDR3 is CASSPRGLQGAGSRQFF. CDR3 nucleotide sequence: TGTGCCAGCAGCCCACGGGGGCTACAGGGGGCGGGTAGCCGGCAGTTCTTC.

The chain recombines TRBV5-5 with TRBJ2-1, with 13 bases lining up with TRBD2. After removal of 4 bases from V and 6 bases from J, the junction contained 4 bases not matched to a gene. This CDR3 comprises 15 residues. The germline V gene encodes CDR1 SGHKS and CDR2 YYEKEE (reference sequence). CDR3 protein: CASSTGLAGVNEQFF. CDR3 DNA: TGTGCCAGCAGCACCGGACTAGCGGGAGTCAATGAGCAGTTCTTC.

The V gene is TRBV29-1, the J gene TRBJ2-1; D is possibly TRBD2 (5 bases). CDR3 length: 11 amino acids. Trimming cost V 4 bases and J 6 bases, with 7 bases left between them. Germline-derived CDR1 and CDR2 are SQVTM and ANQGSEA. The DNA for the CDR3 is TGCAGCGTTGGTGGGAGCAATGAGCAGTTCTTC. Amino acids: CSVGGSNEQFF.

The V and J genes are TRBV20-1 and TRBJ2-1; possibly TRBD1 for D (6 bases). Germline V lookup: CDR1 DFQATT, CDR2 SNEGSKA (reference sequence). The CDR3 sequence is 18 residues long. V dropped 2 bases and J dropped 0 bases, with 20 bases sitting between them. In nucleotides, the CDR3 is TGCAGTGCTAGACCCCAGCGACAGGAACCCCTCTCCTACAATGAGCAGTTCTTC. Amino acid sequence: CSARPQRQEPLSYNEQFF.

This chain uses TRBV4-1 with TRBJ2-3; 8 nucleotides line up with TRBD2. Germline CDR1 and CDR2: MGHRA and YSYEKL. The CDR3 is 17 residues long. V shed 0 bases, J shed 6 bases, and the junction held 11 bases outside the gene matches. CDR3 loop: CASSQEPTAGAWDTQYF. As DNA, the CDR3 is TGCGCCAGCAGCCAAGAACCGACAGCGGGAGCATGGGATACGCAGTATTTT.

The CDR3: CASRQLSRDTQYF. As DNA, the CDR3 is TGTGCCAGCAGACAGTTATCCCGGGATACGCAGTATTTT. The genes are TRBV12-3 or TRBV12-4 and TRBJ2-3; D is undetermined. The CDR3 is made up of 13 amino acids. Trimming left V 6 bases short and J 6 bases short, with 13 bases between.

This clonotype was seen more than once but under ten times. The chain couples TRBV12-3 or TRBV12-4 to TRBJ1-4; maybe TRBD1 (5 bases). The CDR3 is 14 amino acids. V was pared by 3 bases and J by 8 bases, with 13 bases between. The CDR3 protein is CASSFREGREKLFF. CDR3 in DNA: TGTGCCAGCAGTTTTCGGGAGGGACGGGAAAAACTGTTTTTT.

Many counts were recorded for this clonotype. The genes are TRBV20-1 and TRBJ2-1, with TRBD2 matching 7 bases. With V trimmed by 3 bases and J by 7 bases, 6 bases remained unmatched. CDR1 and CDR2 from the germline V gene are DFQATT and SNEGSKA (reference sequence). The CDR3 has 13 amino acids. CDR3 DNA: TGCAGTGCTAGGCTAGCGGTAGTAAATGAGCAGTTCTTC. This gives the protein CSARLAVVNEQFF.

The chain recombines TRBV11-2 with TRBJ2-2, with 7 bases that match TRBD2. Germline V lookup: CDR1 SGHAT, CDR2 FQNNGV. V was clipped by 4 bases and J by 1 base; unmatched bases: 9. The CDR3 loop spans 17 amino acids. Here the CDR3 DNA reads TGTGCCAGCAGCTCCTACCGACTAGCCGGGAACACCGGGGAGCTGTTTTTT. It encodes CASSSYRLAGNTGELFF.

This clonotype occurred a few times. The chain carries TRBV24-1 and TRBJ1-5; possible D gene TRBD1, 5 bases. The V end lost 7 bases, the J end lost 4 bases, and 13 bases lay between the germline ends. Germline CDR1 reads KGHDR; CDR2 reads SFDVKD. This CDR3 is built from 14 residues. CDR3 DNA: TGTGCCACCAGGTCCGGAGGGGATAATCAGCCCCAGCATTTT. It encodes CATRSGGDNQPQHF.

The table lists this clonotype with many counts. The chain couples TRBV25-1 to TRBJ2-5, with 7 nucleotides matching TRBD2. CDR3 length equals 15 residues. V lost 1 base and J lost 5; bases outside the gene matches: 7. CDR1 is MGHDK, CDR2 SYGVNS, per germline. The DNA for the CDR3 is TGTGCCAGCAGTGAATTTTGGGGGGGTAAGGAGACCCAGTACTTC. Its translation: CASSEFWGGKETQYF.

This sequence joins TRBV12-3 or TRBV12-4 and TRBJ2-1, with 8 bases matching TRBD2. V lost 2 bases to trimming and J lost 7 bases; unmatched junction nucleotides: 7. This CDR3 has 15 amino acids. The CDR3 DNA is TGTGCCAGCAGTTTAATGAGCGGGAGTAAAAATGAGCAGTTCTTC. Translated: CASSLMSGSKNEQFF.

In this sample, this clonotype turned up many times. CDR3 sequence (DNA): TGTGCCAGCAGCCACGGGATACCCGGGACTAGCTGGGGCACAGATACGCAGTATTTT. Translated, it gives CASSHGIPGTSWGTDTQYF. V usage is TRBV3-1 and J usage is TRBJ2-3; the match to TRBD2 covers 9 bases. Per germline, CDR1 LGHDT and CDR2 YNNKEL (reference sequence). CDR3 size: 19 residues. Germline trimming cut 3 bases from V and 1 base from J; bases unmatched to any gene: 14.

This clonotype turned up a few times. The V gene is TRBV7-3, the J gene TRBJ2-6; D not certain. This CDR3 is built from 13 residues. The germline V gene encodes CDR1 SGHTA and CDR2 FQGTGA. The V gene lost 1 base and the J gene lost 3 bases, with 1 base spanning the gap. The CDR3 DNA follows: TGTGCCAGCAGCTTAATTGGGGCCAACGTCCTGACTTTC. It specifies CASSLIGANVLTF. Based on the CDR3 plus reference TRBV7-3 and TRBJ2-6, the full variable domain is GAGVSQTPSNKVTEKGKYVELRCDPISGHTALYWYRQSLGQGPEFLIYFQGTGAADDSGLPNDRFFAVRPEGSVSTLKIQRTERGDSAVYLCASSLIGANVLTFGAGSRLTVL.

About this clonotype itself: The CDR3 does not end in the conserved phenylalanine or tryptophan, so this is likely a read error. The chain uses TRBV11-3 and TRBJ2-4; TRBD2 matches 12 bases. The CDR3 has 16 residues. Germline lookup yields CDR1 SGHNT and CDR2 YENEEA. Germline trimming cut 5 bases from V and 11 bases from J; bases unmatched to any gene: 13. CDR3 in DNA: TGTGCCAGCAGCCCCGGTGGGGGACTAGCGGGCCGAGTTCAGTACTTA. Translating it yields CASSPGGGLAGRVQYL.

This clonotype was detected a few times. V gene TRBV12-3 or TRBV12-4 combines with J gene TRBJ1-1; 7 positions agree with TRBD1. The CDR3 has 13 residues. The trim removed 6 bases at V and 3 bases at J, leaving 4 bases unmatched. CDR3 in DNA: TGTGCCAGCAGCGACAGGGTTTACACTGAAGCTTTCTTT. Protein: CASSDRVYTEAFF.

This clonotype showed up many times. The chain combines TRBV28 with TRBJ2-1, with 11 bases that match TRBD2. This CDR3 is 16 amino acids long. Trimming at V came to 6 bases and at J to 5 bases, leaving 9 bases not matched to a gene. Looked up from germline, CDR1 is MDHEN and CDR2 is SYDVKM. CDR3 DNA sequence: TGTGCCAGCAGCCCACTCCTAGCGGGAGGCCACAATGAGCAGTTCTTC. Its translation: CASSPLLAGGHNEQFF.

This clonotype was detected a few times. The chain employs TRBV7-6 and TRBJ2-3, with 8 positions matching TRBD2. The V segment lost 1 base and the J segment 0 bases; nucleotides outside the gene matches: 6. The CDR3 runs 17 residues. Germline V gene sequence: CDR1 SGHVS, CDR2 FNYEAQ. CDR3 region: CASSLVRASGSTDTQYF. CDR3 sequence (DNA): TGTGCCAGCAGCTTAGTGCGGGCTAGCGGGAGCACAGATACGCAGTATTTT.

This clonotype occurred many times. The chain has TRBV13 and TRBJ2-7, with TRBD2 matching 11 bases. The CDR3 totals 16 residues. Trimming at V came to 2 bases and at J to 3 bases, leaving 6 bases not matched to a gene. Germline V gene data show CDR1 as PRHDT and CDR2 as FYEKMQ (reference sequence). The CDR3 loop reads CASSLKLTSGIYEQYV. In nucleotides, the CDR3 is TGTGCCAGCAGCTTAAAATTGACTAGCGGGATCTACGAGCAGTACGTC.

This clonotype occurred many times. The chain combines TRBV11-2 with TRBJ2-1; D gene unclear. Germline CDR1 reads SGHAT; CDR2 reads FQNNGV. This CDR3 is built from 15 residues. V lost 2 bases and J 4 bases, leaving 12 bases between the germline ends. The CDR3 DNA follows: TGTGCCAGCAGCTTAATACGCGGAAAGTACAATGAGCAGTTCTTC. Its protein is CASSLIRGKYNEQFF.

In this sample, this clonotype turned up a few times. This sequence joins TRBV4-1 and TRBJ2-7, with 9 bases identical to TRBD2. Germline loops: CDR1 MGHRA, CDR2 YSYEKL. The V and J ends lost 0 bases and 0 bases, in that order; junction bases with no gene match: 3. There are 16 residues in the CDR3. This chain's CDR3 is CASSQEWREGSYEQYF. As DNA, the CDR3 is TGCGCCAGCAGCCAAGAATGGCGGGAGGGCTCCTACGAGCAGTACTTC.

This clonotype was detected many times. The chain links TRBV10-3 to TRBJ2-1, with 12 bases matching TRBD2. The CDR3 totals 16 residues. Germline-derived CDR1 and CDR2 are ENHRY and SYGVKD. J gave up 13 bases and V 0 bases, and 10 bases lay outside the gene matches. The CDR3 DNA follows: TGTGCCATCAGTGAGTCGTCTAGCGGGAGGGCCGATGCCCAGTTCTTC. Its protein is CAISESSSGRADAQFF.

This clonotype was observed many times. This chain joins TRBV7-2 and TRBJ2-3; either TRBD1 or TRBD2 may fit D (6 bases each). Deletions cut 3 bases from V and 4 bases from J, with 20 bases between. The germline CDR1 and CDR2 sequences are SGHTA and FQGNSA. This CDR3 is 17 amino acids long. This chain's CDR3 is CASSFIRVPGGADTQYF. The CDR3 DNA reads TGTGCCAGCAGCTTTATTCGGGTTCCCGGGGGCGCAGATACGCAGTATTTT.

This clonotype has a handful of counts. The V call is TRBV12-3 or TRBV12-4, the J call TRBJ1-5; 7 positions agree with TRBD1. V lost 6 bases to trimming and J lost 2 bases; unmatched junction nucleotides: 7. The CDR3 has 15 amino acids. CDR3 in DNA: TGTGCCAGCAGACCCACAGGGGTCCGCAATCAGCCCCAGCATTTT. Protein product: CASRPTGVRNQPQHF.

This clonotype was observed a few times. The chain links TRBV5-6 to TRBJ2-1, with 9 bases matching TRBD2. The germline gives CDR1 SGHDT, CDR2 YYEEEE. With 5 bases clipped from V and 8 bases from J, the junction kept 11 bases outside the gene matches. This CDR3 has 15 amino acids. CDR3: CASSSGTSSGDEQFF. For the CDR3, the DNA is TGTGCCAGCAGTTCCGGGACTAGCAGCGGCGATGAGCAGTTCTTC.